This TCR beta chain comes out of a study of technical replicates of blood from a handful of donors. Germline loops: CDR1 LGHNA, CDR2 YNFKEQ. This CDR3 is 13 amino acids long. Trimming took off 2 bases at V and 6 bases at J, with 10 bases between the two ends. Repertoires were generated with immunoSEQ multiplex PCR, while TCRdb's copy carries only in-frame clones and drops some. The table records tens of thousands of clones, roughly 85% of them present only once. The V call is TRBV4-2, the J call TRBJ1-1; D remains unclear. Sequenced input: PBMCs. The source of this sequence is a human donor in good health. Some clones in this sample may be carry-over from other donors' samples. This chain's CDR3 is CASSQFGEAEAFF. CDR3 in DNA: TGTGCCAGCAGCCAATTCGGGGAGGCTGAAGCTTTCTTT.